Below are 5 T cell receptor beta chains sequenced from a single sample in a study of T-cell reconstitution after alpha-beta-depleted transplantation in children. Unique molecular identifiers were incorporated during preparation of the TCRbeta library. TCRdb re-called the PCR reads with MiXCR, one entry per CDR3 protein. The sample holds more than 85,000 distinct CDR3 sequences, 4.5% to 7.5% seen once. Source: PBMCs, mostly from graft donor cells, taken 60 days after TCRalphabeta/CD19-depleted stem cell transplant. These receptors originate from a female patient between 2 and 10 years old who had a stem cell transplant for Fanconi anemia, so the T cells may come from the graft donor.

DNA for the CDR3: TGCAGTGCGGCTGGGACAGGGGGCGAAGCCGGGGCTTTCTTT. Translating gives CSAAGTGGEAGAFF. V is TRBV20-1 and J is TRBJ1-1; 12 positions match TRBD1. Germline CDR1 DFQATT, CDR2 SNEGSKA (reference sequence). The V and J ends lost 6 bases and 11 bases, in that order; junction bases with no gene match: 13. CDR3 length: 14 residues.

This clonotype was detected ten times or more. The V and J genes are TRBV2 and TRBJ2-3; the match to TRBD2 covers 13 bases. J gave up 2 bases and V 6 bases, and 8 bases lay outside the gene matches. The CDR3 runs 17 residues. CDR1 is SNHLY, CDR2 FYNNEI, per germline. CDR3 amino acids: CASRPGGLAGVTDTQYF. In DNA, the CDR3 is TGTGCCAGCAGACCGGGTGGACTAGCGGGAGTCACAGATACGCAGTATTTT.

In its sample, this clonotype was seen many times. This rearrangement joins TRBV20-1 to TRBJ2-1; the D gene could be TRBD1 or TRBD2 (5 bases each). V lost 3 bases and J lost 3, with 27 bases in between. The CDR3 runs to 19 residues. The germline CDR1 and CDR2 sequences are DFQATT and SNEGSKA (reference sequence). Here the CDR3 DNA reads TGCAGTGCTAGTTTAGGATCCCGAGGGGCAGGGTATTACTACAATGAGCAGTTCTTC. Residues: CSASLGSRGAGYYYNEQFF.

There are many counts of this clonotype. V usage is TRBV18 and J usage is TRBJ2-1; D is unresolved. The germline gives CDR1 KGHSH, CDR2 LQKENI. This CDR3 contains 13 residues. V lost 1 base, J lost 2 bases, and 3 bases lay in between. The CDR3 sequence: CASSPRAYNEQFF. In DNA, the CDR3 is TGTGCCAGCTCACCACGGGCCTACAATGAGCAGTTCTTC.

This clonotype was detected a few times. This rearrangement joins TRBV5-1 to TRBJ1-1, with 10 positions matching TRBD1. Losses at the gene ends were 5 bases for V and 4 bases for J; bases not matched to a gene: 2. Germline V gene data show CDR1 as SGHRS and CDR2 as YFSETQ. The CDR3 is 13 residues long. This CDR3 is CASRRTGGTEAFF. As DNA, the CDR3 is TGCGCCAGCAGGCGGACAGGGGGCACTGAAGCTTTCTTT.